This T cell receptor beta chain was sequenced during a study of control samples from healthy donors and cancer patients. Sequencing was performed with immunoSEQ multiplex PCR; in TCRdb, only in-frame clones are kept and a portion is missing. Seen here are 90,000 to 100,000 clones, around three quarters observed once, and the top ten hold 8% to 11%. The CDR3 sequence is 14 residues long. V was pared by 3 bases and J by 4 bases, with 12 bases between. Germline CDR1 is SEHNR and CDR2 is FQNEAQ (reference sequence). The chain is built from TRBV7-9 and TRBJ1-2; D is possibly TRBD1 (5 bases). Material for sequencing was blood. The source of this sequence is a woman aged 25 to 39 in good health. CDR3 nucleotide sequence: TGTGCCAGCAGCTTTTCAACAGGCTCCTATGGCTACACCTTC. Amino acid sequence: CASSFSTGSYGYTF.